A selection of T cell receptor beta chains follows, all from one sample in a study of regulatory T cells in long-lasting Graves disease. In TCRdb, the multiplex PCR reads were re-called with MiXCR into one record per CDR3 protein. The sample consists of fewer than 600,000 distinct CDR3 sequences, less than 25% of them appearing once. Sequencing was performed on peripheral blood mononuclear cells (PBMCs), taken when the disease was refractory, from a patient treated with antithyroid drugs. The receptor source for this set is a female donor with Graves disease. CDR3s include the opening cysteine and the closing phenylalanine or tryptophan. Each record gives: clone size, D gene, J gene, V gene, CDR3 DNA, CDR3 protein. The D gene is left open where the match is weak. Rows give clone size only sometimes, using once, few, many, or a class for an expanded clone.

once - TRBJ1-1 TRBV7-9 TGTGCCAGCAGCTTAATCCTAATGGCGCAGGGCGAACAAACTGAAGCTTTCTTT CASSLILMAQGEQTEAFF
many - TRBJ1-1 TRBV2 TGTGCCAGCAGTCCCCCACTGACAGGCCCTGAAGCTTTCTTT CASSPPLTGPEAFF
- - TRBJ2-1 TRBV7-2 TGTGCCAGCACCCCACCGGGCTATACGAGGCAGTTCTTC CASTPPGYTRQFF
- TRBD2 TRBJ2-7 TRBV10-3 TGTGCCATCAGTGACGGATCCCCCTCTAGCGGGAGGGCCACCGAGCAGTACTTC CAISDGSPSSGRATEQYF
many - TRBJ1-5 TRBV11-2 TGTGCCAGCAGCGTGGGGCAGGGGCCTTTCGAGCCCCAGCATTTT CASSVGQGPFEPQHF
many TRBD1 TRBJ2-5 TRBV6-1 TGTGCCAGCAGTGTTAATCGGGGACAGGGTCAGACCCAGTACTTC CASSVNRGQGQTQYF
once TRBD2 TRBJ2-7 TRBV12-5 TGTGCTAGTGGTTTACCGGGACTAGCGGGATTCCACGAGCAGTACTTC CASGLPGLAGFHEQYF
- - TRBJ1-4 TRBV5-1 TGCGCCAGCAGCTTGGGGCCCGGGACGGATGAAAAACTGTTTTTT CASSLGPGTDEKLFF
- - TRBJ1-4 TRBV30 TGTGCCTGGAGACCGGGCCTCATTAATGAAAAACTGTTTTTT CAWRPGLINEKLFF
- - TRBJ2-1 TRBV15 TGTGCCACCAGCAGAGATTTCGTGGTTAACTACAATGAGCAGTTCTTC CATSRDFVVNYNEQFF
many - TRBJ2-5 TRBV7-2 TGTGCCAGCAGCACCAGACGTAAGACCCAGTACTTC CASSTRRKTQYF
many - TRBJ1-2 TRBV5-5 TGTGCCAGCAGCTTGTCGTACAGGGATACCTATGGCTACACCTTC CASSLSYRDTYGYTF
few TRBD1 TRBJ2-7 TRBV28 TGTGCCAGCAGTTTATATAAAAACAGGGGTACGTTTTACGAGCAGTACTTC CASSLYKNRGTFYEQYF
- - TRBJ2-7 TRBV30 TGTGCCTGGAGTCGGAGGGGGGAGGGTGAGCAGTACTTC CAWSRRGEGEQYF
- - TRBJ1-1 TRBV18 TGTGCCAGCTCACGACCACCGGGACCCACTTTCTTT CASSRPPGPTFF
many - TRBJ1-1 TRBV2 TGTGCCAGCAGTCATGCTCAGGGCATGAACACTGAAGCTTTCTTT CASSHAQGMNTEAFF
many - TRBJ2-5 TRBV12-3/TRBV12-4 TGTGCCAGCAGCCAAACGACGAGGGAGACCCAGTACTTC CASSQTTRETQYF
- - TRBJ2-2 TRBV7-9 TGTGCCAGCAGCTTTAACGGCAGGGGTTCCGGGGAGCTGTTTTTT CASSFNGRGSGELFF
many - TRBJ1-1 TRBV12-3/TRBV12-4 TGTGCCAGCAGTTTGAGGAGGGGTTTGGGGAACACTGAAGCTTTCTTT CASSLRRGLGNTEAFF
many - TRBJ1-6 TRBV6-2/TRBV6-3 TGTGCCAGCAGTTATGAGGGAGGGAATTCACCCCTCCACTTT CASSYEGGNSPLHF
many - TRBJ2-7 TRBV2 TGTGCCACCTCCAAAGGACGGTACGAGCAGTACTTC CATSKGRYEQYF
few TRBD1 TRBJ1-5 TRBV20-1 TGCAGTGCTAGAGTAACAGGGGACAGCAATCAGCCCCAGCATTTT CSARVTGDSNQPQHF
many - TRBJ1-2 TRBV6-1 TGTGCCAGCAGTGACCCGACAGTTTCTAACTATGGCTACACCTTC CASSDPTVSNYGYTF
many - TRBJ1-1 TRBV29-1 TGCAGCGTTGAAGCGACGGAGAACACTGAAGCTTTCTTT CSVEATENTEAFF
- TRBD2 TRBJ2-3 TRBV7-2 TGTGCCAGCAGCGTTCCCCACCTGGCGGGGGAAAGCACAGATACGCAGTATTTT CASSVPHLAGESTDTQYF
- TRBD1 TRBJ1-6 TRBV14 TGTGCCAGCAGCCCCCTGGGACAGCTTGAGTTCGAACCCCTCCACTTT CASSPLGQLEFEPLHF
- - TRBJ2-7 TRBV18 TGTGCCAGCTCACCGGGAAGCGACAGGTTTTTCTCCGAGCAGTACTTC CASSPGSDRFFSEQYF
- - TRBJ1-5 TRBV4-3 TGCGCCAGCAGCCAAGCTCAATTGGGTCAGCCCCAGCATTTT CASSQAQLGQPQHF
- TRBD2 TRBJ2-1 TRBV9 TGTGCCAGCAGCGTAGCTCAGACTAGCGGGTTCAATGAGCAGTTCTTC CASSVAQTSGFNEQFF
few TRBD2 TRBJ2-1 TRBV5-1 TGCGCCAGCAGCTTGGAAGGGACTAGCGGGAGGACTTACAATGAGCAGTTCTTC CASSLEGTSGRTYNEQFF
- - TRBJ1-3 TRBV19 TGTGCCAGTAGGTCCGGAAACACCATATATTTT CASRSGNTIYF
- TRBD1 TRBJ1-6 TRBV12-3/TRBV12-4 TGTGCCAGCAGTTTTCCGGACAGGGTCCTGGGGGCCCTCCACTTT CASSFPDRVLGALHF
few - TRBJ2-7 TRBV29-1 TGCAGCGTTGAAACGGGTGACGAGCAGTACTTC CSVETGDEQYF
- TRBD1 TRBJ1-2 TRBV6-2/TRBV6-3 TGTGCCAGCAGCCGAGACAGGGGCCCTCGTCACTATGGCTACACCTTC CASSRDRGPRHYGYTF
few TRBD1 TRBJ2-7 TRBV20-1 TGCAGTGCATCATACCCAGCAGGGGGCTACGAGCAGTACTTC CSASYPAGGYEQYF
few TRBD1 TRBJ2-7 TRBV28 TGTGCCAGCAGTGCCGGGACAGATCCCACCTACGAGCAGTACTTC CASSAGTDPTYEQYF
- TRBD2 TRBJ2-2 TRBV6-1 TGTGCCAGCATCACACGAGGATGGACCGGGACTAGCGGGAGCTCCGGGGAGCTGTTTTTT CASITRGWTGTSGSSGELFF
- TRBD2 TRBJ2-3 TRBV7-6 TGTGCCAGCAGCGAAAGCGGGGGGAGTTCAGATACGCAGTATTTT CASSESGGSSDTQYF
many - TRBJ1-6 TRBV6-1 TGTGCCAGCAGTCCGTTCGAGGGGCATTCACCCCTCCACTTT CASSPFEGHSPLHF
many - TRBJ1-2 TRBV7-2 TGTGCCAGCCTAGTCCCGGGGGTGGGAGATATCGGTGGCTACACCTTC CASLVPGVGDIGGYTF
few - TRBJ1-1 TRBV30 TGTGCCTGGAGTGTGCAGGGAGGGAACACTGAAGCTTTCTTT CAWSVQGGNTEAFF
once TRBD1 TRBJ2-6 TRBV28 TGTGCCAGCAGGATTCCGGGACAGGCCCTATCTGGGGCCAACGTCCTGACTTTC CASRIPGQALSGANVLTF
many - TRBJ2-5 TRBV27 TGTGCCAGCAAGCCGAATACCGAAGAGACCCAGTACTTC CASKPNTEETQYF
many TRBD1 TRBJ1-1 TRBV2 TGTGCCAGCAAACAGGGGGCGCGAGACACTGAAGCTTTCTTT CASKQGARDTEAFF
- TRBD1 TRBJ1-2 TRBV27 TGTGCCAGCAGTTACGGACAGGGCGCACCTTGGACCTTC CASSYGQGAPWTF
- - TRBJ1-2 TRBV20-1 TGCAGTGCTAGAGAGGGAAGTGTTTCTATCGGCTACACCTTC CSAREGSVSIGYTF
many - TRBJ2-5 TRBV10-3 TGTGCCATCAGTGAGTCGACATCACGGGGAGAGACCCAGTACTTC CAISESTSRGETQYF
- TRBD2 TRBJ2-7 TRBV19 TGTGCCAGTAGTTCCCAGCGGGACCACGAGCAGTACTTC CASSSQRDHEQYF
few - TRBJ1-4 TRBV5-1 TGCGCCAGCAGCTCCGGACCGTCCGGGGATGAAAAACTGTTTTTT CASSSGPSGDEKLFF
many - TRBJ1-2 TRBV3-1 TGTGCCAGCAGCCAAGGGCCTGCCTATGGCTACACCTTC CASSQGPAYGYTF
- - TRBJ2-5 TRBV5-1 TGCGCCAGCAGGGAGGGAGGAGAGACCCAGTACTTC CASREGGETQYF
many TRBD1 TRBJ2-7 TRBV11-1 TGTGCCAGCAGCTTAGGTGGACAGGGGGTCTACGAGCAGTACTTC CASSLGGQGVYEQYF
- - TRBJ1-2 TRBV10-3 TGTGCCAGCAGTGAAGCAATAATGAGGGAAAAAAACTATGGCTACACCTTC CASSEAIMREKNYGYTF